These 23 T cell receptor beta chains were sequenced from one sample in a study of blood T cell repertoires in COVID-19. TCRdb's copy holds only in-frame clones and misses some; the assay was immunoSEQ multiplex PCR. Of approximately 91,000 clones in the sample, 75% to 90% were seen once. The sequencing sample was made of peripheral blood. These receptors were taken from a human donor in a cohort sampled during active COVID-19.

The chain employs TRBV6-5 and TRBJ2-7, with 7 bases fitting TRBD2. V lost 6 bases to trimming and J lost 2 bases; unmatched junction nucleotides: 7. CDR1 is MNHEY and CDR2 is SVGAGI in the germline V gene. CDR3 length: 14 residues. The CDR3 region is CASRKASGAYEQYF. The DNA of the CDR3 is TGTGCCAGCAGGAAGGCTAGCGGAGCCTACGAGCAGTACTTC.

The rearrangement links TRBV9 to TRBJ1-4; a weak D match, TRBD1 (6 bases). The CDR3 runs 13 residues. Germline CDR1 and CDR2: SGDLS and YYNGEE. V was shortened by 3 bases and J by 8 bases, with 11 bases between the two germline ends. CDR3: CASSGPGTEKLFF. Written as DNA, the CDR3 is TGTGCCAGCAGCGGTCCCGGGACAGAAAAACTGTTTTTT.

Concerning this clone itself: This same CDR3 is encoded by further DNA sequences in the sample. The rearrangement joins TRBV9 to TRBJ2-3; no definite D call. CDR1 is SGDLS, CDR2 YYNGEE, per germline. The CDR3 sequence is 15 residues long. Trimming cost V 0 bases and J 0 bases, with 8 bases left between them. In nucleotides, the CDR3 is TGTGCCAGCAGCGTAGGAGGCAGCAGCACAGATACGCAGTATTTT. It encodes CASSVGGSSTDTQYF. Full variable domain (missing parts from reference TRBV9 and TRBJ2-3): DSGVTQTPKHLITATGQRVTLRCSPRSGDLSVYWYQQSLDQGLQFLIQYYNGEERAKGNILERFSAQQFPDLHSELNLSSLELGDSALYFCASSVGGSSTDTQYFGPGTRLTVL.

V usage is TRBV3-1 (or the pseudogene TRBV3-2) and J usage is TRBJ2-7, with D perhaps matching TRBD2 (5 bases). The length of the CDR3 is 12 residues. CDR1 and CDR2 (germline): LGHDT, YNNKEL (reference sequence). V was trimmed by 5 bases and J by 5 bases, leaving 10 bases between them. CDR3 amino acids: CASSDLGDEQYF. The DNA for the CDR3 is TGTGCCAGCAGCGACCTCGGGGACGAGCAGTACTTC.

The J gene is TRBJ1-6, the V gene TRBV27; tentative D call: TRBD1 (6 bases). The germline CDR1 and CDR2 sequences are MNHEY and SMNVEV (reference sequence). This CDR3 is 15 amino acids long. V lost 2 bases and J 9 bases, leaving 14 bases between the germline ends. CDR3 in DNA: TGTGCCAGCAGTTTAGACTGGACAGAGGGTTCACCCCTCCACTTT. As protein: CASSLDWTEGSPLHF.

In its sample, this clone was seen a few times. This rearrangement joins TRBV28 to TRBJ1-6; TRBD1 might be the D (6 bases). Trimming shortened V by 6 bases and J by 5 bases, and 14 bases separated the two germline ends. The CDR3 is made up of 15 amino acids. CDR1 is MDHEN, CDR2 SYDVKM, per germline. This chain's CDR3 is CASSAPQGNNSPLHF. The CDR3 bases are TGTGCCAGCAGCGCACCTCAGGGGAATAATTCACCCCTCCACTTT.

CDR3 sequence (DNA): TGTGCCAGCACCCTTAGCCCGCGCAATACAGGGTTACGGAACAATGAGCAGTTCTTC. This encodes CASTLSPRNTGLRNNEQFF. The chain combines TRBV27 with TRBJ2-1; perhaps TRBD1 as D (6 bases). Germline CDR1 reads MNHEY; CDR2 reads SMNVEV (reference sequence). Trimming removed 7 bases from V and 5 bases from J, with 30 bases in between. The CDR3 has 19 residues.

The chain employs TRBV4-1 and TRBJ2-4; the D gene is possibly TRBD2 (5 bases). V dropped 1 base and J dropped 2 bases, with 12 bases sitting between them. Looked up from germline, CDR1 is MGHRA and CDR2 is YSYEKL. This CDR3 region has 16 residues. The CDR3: CASSQGFPGSKNIQYF. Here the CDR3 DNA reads TGCGCCAGCAGCCAAGGATTCCCGGGGTCCAAAAACATTCAGTACTTC.

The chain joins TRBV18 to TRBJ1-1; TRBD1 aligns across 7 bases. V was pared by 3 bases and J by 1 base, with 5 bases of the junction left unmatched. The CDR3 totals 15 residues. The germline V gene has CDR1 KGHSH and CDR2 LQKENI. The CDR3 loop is CASSPSTGRNTEAFF. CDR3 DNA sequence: TGTGCCAGCTCACCTTCGACAGGGAGGAACACTGAAGCTTTCTTT.

CDR3 sequence: CASSYSRGTSGGKYEQYF. For the CDR3, the DNA is TGTGCCAGCAGTTACTCGAGAGGGACTAGCGGAGGAAAATACGAGCAGTACTTC. The V gene is TRBV6-2 or TRBV6-3, the J gene TRBJ2-7, with 11 bases identical to TRBD2. This CDR3 has 18 amino acids. Germline assignment: CDR1 MNHEY and CDR2 SVGEGT. J was trimmed by 4 bases and V by 0 bases; bases with no gene match: 11.

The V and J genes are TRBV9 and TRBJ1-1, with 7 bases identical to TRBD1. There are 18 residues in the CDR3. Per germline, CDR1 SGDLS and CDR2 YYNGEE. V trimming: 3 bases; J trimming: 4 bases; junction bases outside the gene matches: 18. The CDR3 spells CASSGNRKGAKGVTEAFF. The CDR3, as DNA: TGTGCCAGCAGCGGTAACCGGAAGGGGGCTAAGGGGGTCACTGAAGCTTTCTTT.

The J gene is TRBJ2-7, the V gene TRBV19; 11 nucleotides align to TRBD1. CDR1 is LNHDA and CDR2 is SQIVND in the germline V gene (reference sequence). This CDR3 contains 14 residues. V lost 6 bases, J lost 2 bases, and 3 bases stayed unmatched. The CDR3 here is CASSLGQGAYEQYF. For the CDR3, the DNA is TGTGCCAGTAGCCTGGGACAGGGGGCCTACGAGCAGTACTTC.

This CDR3 reads CASTTGLAGGYEQYF. CDR3 DNA: TGCGCCAGCACTACCGGACTAGCGGGAGGGTACGAGCAGTACTTC. The gene calls are TRBV10-2 and TRBJ2-7; 15 bases line up with TRBD2. The CDR3 has 15 amino acids. V gave up 7 bases and J gave up 4 bases; unmatched junction bases: 5. Germline V gene data show CDR1 as WSHSY and CDR2 as SAAADI.

The CDR3 nucleotides are TGTGCCAGCAGCTTAGCGCGCGGGACAGGGAGCTACGAGCAGTACTTC. Protein product: CASSLARGTGSYEQYF. V and J are TRBV7-9 and TRBJ2-7; 9 positions match TRBD1. The ends lost 0 bases at V and 3 bases at J; junction bases unmatched: 6. Germline V gives CDR1 SEHNR, CDR2 FQNEAQ (reference sequence). The CDR3 runs 16 residues.

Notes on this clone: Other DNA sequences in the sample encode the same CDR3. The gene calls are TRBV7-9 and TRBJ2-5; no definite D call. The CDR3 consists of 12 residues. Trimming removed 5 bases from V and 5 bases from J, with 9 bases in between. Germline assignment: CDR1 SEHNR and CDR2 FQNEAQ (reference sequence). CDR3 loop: CASSPHGETQYF. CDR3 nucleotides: TGTGCCAGCAGCCCTCACGGTGAGACCCAGTACTTC.

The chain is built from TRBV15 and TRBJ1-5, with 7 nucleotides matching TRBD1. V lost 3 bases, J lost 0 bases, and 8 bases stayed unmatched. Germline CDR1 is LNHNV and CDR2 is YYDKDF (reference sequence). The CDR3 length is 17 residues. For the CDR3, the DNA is TGTGCCACCAGCAGTCGCACAGGGGCTATTAGCAATCAGCCCCAGCATTTT. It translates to CATSSRTGAISNQPQHF.

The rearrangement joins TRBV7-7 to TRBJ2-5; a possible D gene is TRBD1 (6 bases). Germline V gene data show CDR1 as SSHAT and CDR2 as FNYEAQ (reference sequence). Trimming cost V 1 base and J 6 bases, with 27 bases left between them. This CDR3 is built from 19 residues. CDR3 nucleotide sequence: TGTGCCAGCAGCTTAGGGCGCTCTGGGGGCGTAGTGGCACGTCAGACCCAGTACTTC. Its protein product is CASSLGRSGGVVARQTQYF.

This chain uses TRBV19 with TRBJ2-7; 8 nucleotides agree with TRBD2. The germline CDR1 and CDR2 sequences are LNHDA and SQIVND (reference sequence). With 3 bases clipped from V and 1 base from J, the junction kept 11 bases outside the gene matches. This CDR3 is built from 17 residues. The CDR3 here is CASSIGGTGGRSYEQYF. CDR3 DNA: TGTGCCAGTAGTATCGGGGGGACCGGCGGGAGGTCCTACGAGCAGTACTTC.

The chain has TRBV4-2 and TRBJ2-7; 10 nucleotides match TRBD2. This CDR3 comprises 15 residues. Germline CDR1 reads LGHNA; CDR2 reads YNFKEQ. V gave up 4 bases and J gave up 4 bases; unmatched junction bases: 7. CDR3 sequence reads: CASSPELAGTYEQYF. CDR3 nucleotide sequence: TGTGCCAGCAGCCCAGAACTAGCGGGGACTTACGAGCAGTACTTC.

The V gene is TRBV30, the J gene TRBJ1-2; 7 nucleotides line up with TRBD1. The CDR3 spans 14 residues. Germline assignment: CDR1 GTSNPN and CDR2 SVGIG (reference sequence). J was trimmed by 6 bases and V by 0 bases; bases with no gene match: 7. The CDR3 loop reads CAWSVQGGDDGYTF. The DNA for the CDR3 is TGTGCCTGGAGTGTACAAGGGGGCGACGATGGCTACACCTTC.

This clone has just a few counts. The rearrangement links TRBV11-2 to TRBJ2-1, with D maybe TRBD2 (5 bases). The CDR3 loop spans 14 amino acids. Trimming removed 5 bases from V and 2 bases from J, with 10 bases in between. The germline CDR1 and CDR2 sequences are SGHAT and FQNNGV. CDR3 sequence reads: CASSVGETYNEQFF. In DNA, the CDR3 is TGTGCCAGCAGCGTGGGAGAGACCTACAATGAGCAGTTCTTC. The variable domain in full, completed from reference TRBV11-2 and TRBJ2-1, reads EAGVAQSPRYKIIEKRQSVAFWCNPISGHATLYWYQQILGQGPKLLIQFQNNGVVDDSQLPKDRFSAERLKGVDSTLKIQPAKLEDSAVYLCASSVGETYNEQFFGPGTRLTVL.

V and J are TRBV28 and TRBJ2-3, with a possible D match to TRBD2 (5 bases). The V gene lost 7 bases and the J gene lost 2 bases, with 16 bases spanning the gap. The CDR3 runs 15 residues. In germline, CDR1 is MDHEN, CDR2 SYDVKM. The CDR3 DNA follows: TGTGCCAGCAATCGAGGGATCTCTTCCACAGATACGCAGTATTTT. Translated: CASNRGISSTDTQYF.

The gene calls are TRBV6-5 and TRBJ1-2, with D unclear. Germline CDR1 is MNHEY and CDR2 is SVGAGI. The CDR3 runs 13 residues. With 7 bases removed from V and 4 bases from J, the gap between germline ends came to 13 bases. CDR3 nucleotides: TGTGCCAGCACTTCTCCCCCAGTCTATGGCTACACCTTC. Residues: CASTSPPVYGYTF.